The rows below give T cell receptor beta chains drawn from one sample of a study of cytomegalovirus exposure and HLA in healthy donors. Using immunoSEQ multiplex PCR, the repertoire was profiled, and TCRdb retains in-frame clones only, with some absent. Of under 200,000 clones in the sample, 75% to 90% were seen once. Sequenced material: PBMCs. The receptors come from a woman aged 25 to 39 in good health and CMV-seronegative. The CDR3 runs from the conserved cysteine through the conserved F or W. D genes are given only for firm matches. Expanded clones are given a class, and other clones once, few, many or no size at all.

V	J	D	size	DNA	CDR3
TRBV2	TRBJ1-2	.	.	TGTGCCAGCCGGAGAGAATATGGCTACACCTTC	CASRREYGYTF
TRBV6-5	TRBJ2-7	.	.	TGTGCCAGCAGTTACCCAGGGTCCTACGAGCAGTACTTC	CASSYPGSYEQYF
TRBV6-1	TRBJ2-7	TRBD2	.	TGTGCCAGCCAACTAGCGGGGGTTTCCTACGAGCAGTACTTC	CASQLAGVSYEQYF
TRBV7-2	TRBJ1-2	.	.	TGTGCCAGCAGCTTAGAGACAGCTAACTATGGCTACACCTTC	CASSLETANYGYTF
TRBV6-1	TRBJ1-1	.	few	TGTGCCAGCAGTGAACACGGGGTTATCGGAAACCCTGAAGCTTTCTTT	CASSEHGVIGNPEAFF
TRBV18	TRBJ2-7	.	.	TGTGCCAGCTCACCACCGTCCCTCGAGCAGTACTTC	CASSPPSLEQYF
TRBV2	TRBJ2-2	TRBD1	.	TGTGCCAGCAGTGACCCGAGTCGGACAGGGGCGAACACCGGGGAGCTGTTTTTT	CASSDPSRTGANTGELFF
TRBV10-1	TRBJ2-1	.	.	TGCGCCAGCAGTGAGTCAGGGGGGGGCATGTACAATGAGCAGTTCTTC	CASSESGGGMYNEQFF
TRBV28	TRBJ1-1	.	.	TGTGCCAGCAGTTTTCTCGGTAAGGGGGAAGCTTTCTTT	CASSFLGKGEAFF
TRBV5-1	TRBJ2-3	TRBD2	.	TGCGCCAGCAGCTCTGAGCGGGGGGATGGAGATACGCAGTATTTT	CASSSERGDGDTQYF
TRBV5-1	TRBJ2-1	.	.	TGCGCCAGCAGCTCGGCGCAGGGCCATGAGCAGTTCTTC	CASSSAQGHEQFF
TRBV5-1	TRBJ2-2	.	.	TGCGCCAGCACTTATACAGGGAAACCCGGGGAGCTGTTTTTT	CASTYTGKPGELFF
TRBV29-1	TRBJ1-1	.	.	TGCAGCGCGGCAGGGACGGGTCTGGGACAAGAAGCTTTCTTT	CSAAGTGLGQEAFF
TRBV6-1	TRBJ1-1	TRBD1	once	TGTGCCAGCAGACCCAGACAGGGGTGGGACACTGAAGCTTTCTTT	CASRPRQGWDTEAFF
TRBV4-1	TRBJ2-1	.	.	TGCGCCAGCAGCCAAGAGGGTGGAGCGGGCGAGCAGTTCTTC	CASSQEGGAGEQFF
TRBV28	TRBJ2-7	TRBD2	.	TGTGCCAGCAGTTTAGGAGGCGGGGGGGCCCTTGGCGAGCAGTACTTC	CASSLGGGGALGEQYF
TRBV5-1	TRBJ2-7	TRBD1	.	TGCGCCAGCAGCTTGACAGGGGCACACGAGCAGTACTTC	CASSLTGAHEQYF
TRBV27	TRBJ2-1	TRBD2	.	TGTGCCAGCAGTCCCACCCGAGCGGGACCTCTCGGCAGTAATGAGCAGTTCTTC	CASSPTRAGPLGSNEQFF
TRBV5-1	TRBJ2-5	.	.	TGCGCCAGCAGCTCGACACAGGAGACCCAGTACTTC	CASSSTQETQYF
TRBV6-1	TRBJ2-5	TRBD2	.	TGTGCCAGCAGTGAAGTGGGACTAGCGGGAGGTCGCCGGGAGACCCAGTACTTC	CASSEVGLAGGRRETQYF
TRBV6-1	TRBJ2-6	.	.	TGTGCCAGCAGCTCGGGTTCTGGGGCCAACGTCCTGACTTTC	CASSSGSGANVLTF
TRBV2	TRBJ2-5	TRBD2	.	TGTGCCAGCAGTGATCGGGGGGGCGCGGGAGAGACCCAGTACTTC	CASSDRGGAGETQYF
TRBV11-2	TRBJ2-1	TRBD2	.	TGTGCCAGCAGGTTAGCGGGTACTTACAATGAGCAGTTCTTC	CASRLAGTYNEQFF
TRBV7-9	TRBJ1-4	.	.	TGTGCCAGCAGCTTAGCGATGGGGGGGAAAAGCGAAAAACTGTTTTTT	CASSLAMGGKSEKLFF
TRBV5-1	TRBJ2-3	.	.	TGCGCCAGCAGCTTTGAGGGAGGGGGGAGCACAGATACGCAGTATTTT	CASSFEGGGSTDTQYF
TRBV7-6	TRBJ1-2	TRBD1	.	TGTGCCAGCAGCATTGGGACAGGGGCCTATCTTAACTATGGCTACACCTTC	CASSIGTGAYLNYGYTF
TRBV10-2	TRBJ2-2	.	.	TGCGCCAGCAGTGTGACGACTAAGGCCGGGGAGCTGTTTTTT	CASSVTTKAGELFF
TRBV28	TRBJ2-7	.	.	TGTGCCAGCATTATCTGGCTAGCTGAGGTCGAGCAGTACTTC	CASIIWLAEVEQYF
TRBV2	TRBJ1-5	.	.	TGTGCCAGCAGTAGGTGGGGGGGGAGCAATCAGCCCCAGCATTTT	CASSRWGGSNQPQHF
TRBV7-8	TRBJ2-2	.	.	TGTGCCAGCAGCCCGACTAGATCCACCGGGGAGCTGTTTTTT	CASSPTRSTGELFF
TRBV9	TRBJ2-5	TRBD1	.	TGTGCCAGCAGCTCCCCGACAGGGGGCGGTGGGGAGACCCAGTACTTC	CASSSPTGGGGETQYF
TRBV6-5	TRBJ2-7	.	.	TGTGCCAGTTCCCCCTTTATTGGCAACGAGCAGTACTTC	CASSPFIGNEQYF
TRBV9	TRBJ2-2	TRBD1	once	TGTGCCAGCAGCGTCGGACAGGGGGTCGACACCGGGGAGCTGTTTTTT	CASSVGQGVDTGELFF
TRBV7-8	TRBJ2-1	TRBD1	once	TGTGCCAGCAGTTCAACAGGGACAGGGGAGCAGTTCTTC	CASSSTGTGEQFF
TRBV9	TRBJ2-1	.	.	TGTGCCAGCAGCGTAGCTGAGAGCTCCCGGTACAATGAGCAGTTCTTC	CASSVAESSRYNEQFF
TRBV7-3	TRBJ2-3	TRBD1	.	TGTGCCAGCAGCCTGCAACAGGGGCTAGGCACAGATACGCAGTATTTT	CASSLQQGLGTDTQYF
TRBV15	TRBJ2-2	TRBD2	few	TGTGCCACCAGCAGAGATGAGGCGGGGGGCTACACCGGGGAGCTGTTTTTT	CATSRDEAGGYTGELFF
TRBV19	TRBJ1-5	.	few	TGTGCCAGTACGGGCCAGGGCTATAGCAATCAGCCCCAGCATTTT	CASTGQGYSNQPQHF
TRBV2	TRBJ2-3	.	.	.	CASSTSAGYNLDTQYF
TRBV2	TRBJ2-5	.	.	TGTGCCAGCAGTGTACCCGGGACTTTCGTAAAGACCCAGTACTTC	CASSVPGTFVKTQYF
TRBV13	TRBJ2-7	TRBD1	.	TGTGCCAGCAGCCGGGACAGGAGGCCCTACGAGCAGTACTTC	CASSRDRRPYEQYF
TRBV7-2	TRBJ2-1	TRBD2	.	TGTGCCAGCAGCACGGGACTAGCGGGCTCCAATGAGCAGTTCTTC	CASSTGLAGSNEQFF